This is a list of T cell receptor beta chains from one sample in a study of blood T cell repertoires in COVID-19. The protocol was immunoSEQ multiplex PCR, while the TCRdb copy is restricted to in-frame clones and leaves out a portion. The table records about 100,000 clones, approximately 86% of them present only once. The sample comprised peripheral blood. The receptors shown here come from a man between 45 and 60 years old with active or convalescent COVID-19. Both conserved end residues are part of each CDR3. Each record gives: V gene, clone size, J gene, D gene, CDR3 protein, CDR3 DNA. D genes are given only for firm matches. Clone size appears in some rows only: once, few, many, or a class for an expanded clone.

TRBV5-4	.	TRBJ1-2	TRBD1	CASSLEGTARGYTF	TGTGCCAGCAGCTTGGAGGGGACAGCAAGGGGCTACACCTTC
TRBV7-9	.	TRBJ2-1	.	CASSAGTVYNEQFF	TGTGCCAGCAGCGCTGGGACTGTCTACAATGAGCAGTTCTTC
TRBV4-2	.	TRBJ2-5	TRBD2	CASSQVASGSYREETQYF	TGTGCCAGCAGCCAAGTGGCTAGCGGGAGTTACCGGGAGGAGACCCAGTACTTC
TRBV6-5	.	TRBJ1-1	TRBD1	CASRPGGENTEAFF	TGTGCCAGCAGGCCAGGGGGCGAGAACACTGAAGCTTTCTTT
TRBV5-1	.	TRBJ2-5	TRBD2	CASRETSGSVETQYF	TGCGCCAGCAGGGAAACTAGCGGGAGTGTAGAGACCCAGTACTTC
TRBV6-4	.	TRBJ2-1	.	CASSDSGSSEGIYNEQFF	TGTGCCAGCAGTGACTCCGGGTCATCAGAGGGAATTTACAATGAGCAGTTCTTC
TRBV6-2/TRBV6-3	.	TRBJ2-1	.	CASSYSSGGEQFF	TGTGCCAGCAGTTACTCATCTGGGGGGGAGCAGTTCTTC
TRBV7-3	.	TRBJ2-3	TRBD1	CASSRQGQDTQYF	TGTGCCAGCAGCCGACAGGGGCAAGATACGCAGTATTTT
TRBV12-5	.	TRBJ1-3	.	CASGFRSSGNTIYF	TGTGCTAGTGGTTTCCGGAGCTCTGGAAACACCATATATTTT
TRBV2	.	TRBJ2-5	.	CASTGYREETQYF	TGTGCCAGCACTGGCTACAGGGAGGAGACCCAGTACTTC
TRBV5-8	.	TRBJ2-6	.	CASSLGRSSGANVLTF	TGTGCCAGCAGCTTGGGGAGGTCTTCTGGGGCCAACGTCCTGACTTTC
TRBV6-6	.	TRBJ1-5	TRBD1	CASRNRGDGNQPQHF	TGTGCCAGCAGGAACAGGGGAGACGGCAATCAGCCCCAGCATTTT
TRBV6-5	.	TRBJ1-1	.	CASRGGGREAFF	TGTGCCAGCAGGGGCGGGGGAAGGGAAGCTTTCTTT
TRBV5-4	.	TRBJ2-1	TRBD2	CASSPSTSSREEQFF	TGTGCCAGCAGCCCCTCGACTAGCTCCAGGGAAGAGCAGTTCTTC
TRBV7-3	.	TRBJ2-1	.	CASSSTSNNEQFF	TGTGCCAGCAGCTCCACTAGCAACAATGAGCAGTTCTTC
TRBV7-9	.	TRBJ2-4	TRBD2	CASSLGKLAGQPKNIQYF	TGTGCCAGCAGCTTAGGCAAACTAGCGGGACAACCCAAAAACATTCAGTACTTC
TRBV27	.	TRBJ2-5	TRBD2	CASSLKGRGLQETQYF	TGTGCCAGCAGTTTAAAAGGAAGGGGACTACAAGAGACCCAGTACTTC
TRBV2	.	TRBJ1-2	.	CASRSSTNYGYTF	TGTGCCAGCAGATCATCAACTAACTATGGCTACACCTTC
TRBV11-3	.	TRBJ1-2	.	CASSRDGSLYTF	TGTGCCAGCAGCCGAGACGGGAGCCTCTACACCTTC
TRBV7-8	.	TRBJ2-7	TRBD2	CASSLWLAGALKLLGEQYF	TGTGCCAGCAGCTTATGGCTAGCGGGGGCCCTAAAGCTACTTGGCGAGCAGTACTTC
TRBV27	.	TRBJ1-1	.	CASSLSGGPRAFF	TGTGCCAGCAGTTTATCGGGGGGGCCGCGGGCTTTCTTT
TRBV3-1/TRBV3-2	.	TRBJ2-5	.	CASSQDIGVQETQYF	TGTGCCAGCAGCCAAGATATCGGGGTTCAAGAGACCCAGTACTTC
TRBV19	.	TRBJ2-2	TRBD1	CASKGDRVTGELFF	TGTGCCAGTAAAGGAGACAGGGTTACCGGGGAGCTGTTTTTT
TRBV12-1	.	TRBJ2-1	.	CASSNYTRQAGGEQFF	TGTGCCAGCAGCAACTACACGCGACAGGCTGGGGGTGAGCAGTTCTTC
TRBV15	.	TRBJ2-7	.	CATSREGSSYEQYF	TGTGCCACCAGCAGGGAGGGGAGCTCCTACGAGCAGTACTTC
TRBV3-1/TRBV3-2	.	TRBJ2-3	TRBD2	CASRRSGNTDTQYF	TGTGCCAGCAGACGTAGCGGGAACACAGATACGCAGTATTTT
TRBV15	.	TRBJ1-6	.	CATSREFISPLHF	TGTGCCACCAGCAGAGAGTTTATCTCACCCCTCCACTTT
TRBV19	.	TRBJ1-2	TRBD1	CASIPSPGQGDYGYTF	TGTGCCAGTATCCCCTCACCGGGACAGGGGGACTATGGCTACACCTTC
TRBV14	.	TRBJ2-3	TRBD2	CASSQGGTADTQYF	TGTGCCAGCAGCCAGGGGGGGACGGCAGATACGCAGTATTTT
TRBV29-1	.	TRBJ1-4	.	CSVVQGGEKLFF	TGCAGCGTTGTCCAGGGCGGCGAAAAACTGTTTTTT
TRBV5-1	.	TRBJ2-5	.	CASSLGPASQETQYF	TGCGCCAGCAGCTTGGGTCCAGCGTCTCAAGAGACCCAGTACTTC
TRBV5-1	.	TRBJ2-6	.	CASSLVLASGANVLTF	TGCGCCAGCAGCTTGGTCTTGGCCTCTGGGGCCAACGTCCTGACTTTC
TRBV6-6	.	TRBJ1-1	TRBD1	CACRDRVDTEAFF	TGTGCGTGTCGGGACAGGGTGGATACTGAAGCTTTCTTT
TRBV5-4	.	TRBJ2-3	TRBD1	CASSSTGAADTQYF	TGTGCCAGCAGCTCCACAGGGGCGGCTGATACGCAGTATTTT
TRBV5-1	.	TRBJ1-2	TRBD1	CASNLGGGDGYTF	TGCGCCAGCAACCTAGGGGGCGGAGATGGCTACACCTTC
TRBV27	.	TRBJ2-1	.	CASRLETYNEQFF	TGTGCCAGCAGACTAGAGACCTACAATGAGCAGTTCTTC
TRBV11-3	.	TRBJ2-5	TRBD1	CASSLEGQGLKTQYF	TGTGCCAGCAGCTTGGAGGGACAGGGGTTGAAGACCCAGTACTTC
TRBV28	.	TRBJ2-3	.	CASTPRQSTDTQYF	TGTGCCAGCACCCCCCGTCAGAGCACAGATACGCAGTATTTT
TRBV6-6	.	TRBJ2-2	TRBD1	CASCWDSFNTGELFF	TGTGCCAGCTGCTGGGACAGCTTCAACACCGGGGAGCTGTTTTTT
TRBV19	.	TRBJ2-7	TRBD1	CASSTPGQRTYEQYF	TGTGCCAGTAGCACCCCGGGACAGCGAACCTACGAGCAGTACTTC
TRBV12-3/TRBV12-4	once	TRBJ1-6	.	CASSSDIDSPLHF	TGTGCCAGCAGTTCGGACATAGATTCACCCCTCCACTTT
TRBV30	.	TRBJ2-7	.	CAWSVTAYEQYF	TGTGCCTGGAGTGTAACGGCCTACGAGCAGTACTTC
TRBV6-2/TRBV6-3	.	TRBJ2-1	.	CASSSNYNEQFF	TGTGCCAGCAGTTCCAATTACAATGAGCAGTTCTTC
TRBV7-6	.	TRBJ2-5	.	CASSTREETQYF	TGTGCCAGCAGCACCAGGGAAGAGACCCAGTACTTC
TRBV2	.	TRBJ1-5	.	CASKQGLGANQPQHF	TGTGCCAGCAAGCAGGGGTTGGGGGCCAATCAGCCCCAGCATTTT
TRBV3-1/TRBV3-2	.	TRBJ1-2	.	CASSHSGGANYGYTF	TGTGCCAGCAGCCACTCAGGAGGGGCTAACTATGGCTACACCTTC
TRBV27	.	TRBJ2-7	TRBD1	CASSKDRGTHEQYF	TGTGCCAGCAGTAAGGACAGGGGCACCCACGAGCAGTACTTC
TRBV10-2	.	TRBJ1-2	TRBD1	CASSPLNRGGNYGYTF	TGCGCCAGCAGTCCCCTCAACAGGGGGGGTAACTATGGCTACACCTTC
TRBV7-9	few	TRBJ1-1	.	CASSLQGQANTEAFF	TGTGCCAGCAGCTTGCAGGGCCAGGCGAACACTGAAGCTTTCTTT
TRBV6-2/TRBV6-3	.	TRBJ1-5	TRBD1	CASSQTGGGQPQHF	TGTGCCAGCAGCCAGACAGGGGGTGGCCAGCCCCAGCATTTT
TRBV2	.	TRBJ2-5	.	CASREGAGEGTQYF	TGTGCCAGCAGGGAGGGGGCAGGCGAAGGGACCCAGTACTTC
TRBV3-1/TRBV3-2	.	TRBJ1-5	.	CASSQVGGNQPQHF	TGTGCCAGCAGCCAAGTGGGGGGAAATCAGCCCCAGCATTTT
TRBV10-3	.	TRBJ2-3	TRBD2	CASTSGRGEDTQYF	TGTGCCTCGACTAGCGGGAGGGGTGAAGATACGCAGTATTTT